The 2 T cell receptor beta chains listed next were all sequenced from one sample in a study of OX40 agonist ivuxolimab in advanced cancers. Libraries were prepared by immunoSEQ multiplex PCR; TCRdb keeps only in-frame clonotypes and omits some of them. Altogether 77,000 or so clones are present, about 93% being singletons, with the ten largest covering around 21%. This material consisted of CD4+ or CD8+ T cells sorted from blood, taken in a trial of the OX40 agonist ivuxolimab. The receptor source for this set is an adult with an advanced solid tumor such as melanoma, head and neck, liver or kidney cancer.

In its sample, this clone was seen once. The CDR3 sequence: CSVEKRDRGIYGYTF. CDR3 bases: TGCAGCGTTGAGAAAAGGGACAGGGGCATCTATGGCTACACCTTC. The rearrangement links TRBV29-1 to TRBJ1-2, with 10 bases fitting TRBD1. J gave up 4 bases and V 3 bases, and 8 bases lay outside the gene matches. Germline V CDR1 and CDR2: SQVTM, ANQGSEA. CDR3 length: 15 residues.

This rearrangement joins TRBV29-1 to TRBJ2-7; D is possibly TRBD2 (6 bases). Germline CDR1 is SQVTM and CDR2 is ANQGSEA. The CDR3 spans 12 residues. V dropped 2 bases and J dropped 3 bases, with 8 bases sitting between them. This chain's CDR3 is CSVELRDYEQYF. In DNA, the CDR3 is TGCAGCGTTGAACTGCGGGACTACGAGCAGTACTTC.